The clone carrying this T cell receptor beta chain was picked up one time. Authors' data handling: Using reference gene primer amplification, nucleated cell counts were estimated. Profiled with immunoSEQ multiplex PCR; TCRdb holds only in-frame clones, not every one. V and J calls and clone size are those listed in that table; D and trimming were worked out from the DNA. The table has 99,000 or so clones, about 86% seen once. This record comes from a study of blood T cell repertoires in COVID-19. Study information: Acute and convalescent COVID-19 specimens originated in the United States, Italy and Spain.

This CDR3 is 17 amino acids long. Between the trimmed V and J ends, which lost 0 bases and 1 base, there was a span of 17 bases. Germline values: CDR1 GTSNPN, CDR2 SVGIG (reference sequence). Source material: peripheral blood. V gene TRBV30 combines with J gene TRBJ2-3, with D maybe TRBD2 (5 bases). The sequence derives from a man aged 80 or over with acute or convalescent COVID-19. CDR3 DNA sequence: TGTGCCTGGAGTGTAGCGGTAACGCAGCGACGCACAGATACGCAGTATTTT. This sequence encodes CAWSVAVTQRRTDTQYF.